The 17 T cell receptor beta chains in this list originate from one sample, sequenced in a study of CD8 T cells in Susac syndrome. After extraction with the RNeasy kit, roughly 0.5 to 1 ug of the RNA was reverse transcribed using random hexamers. TCRdb analysed the immunoSEQ multiplex PCR reads with MiXCR anew, one entry per CDR3 protein. The table has tens of thousands of distinct CDR3 sequences, around 94% seen once; the top ten hold approximately 1%. The specimen sequenced was CD8+ T cells from PBMCs. Receptors originate from a human donor with Susac syndrome.

V and J are TRBV25-1 and TRBJ2-7, with 7 nucleotides matching TRBD1. Germline lookup yields CDR1 MGHDK and CDR2 SYGVNS. Trimming removed 6 bases from V and 3 bases from J; junction bases left unmatched: 5. The CDR3 extends over 13 amino acids. In nucleotides, the CDR3 is TGTGCCAGCAGGCCGGGACAGCACTACGAGCAGTACTTC. Translation: CASRPGQHYEQYF.

J is TRBJ2-1 and V is TRBV29-1; D remains ambiguous. The CDR3 runs 13 residues. V was pared by 6 bases and J by 3 bases, with 12 bases between. The germline V gene encodes CDR1 SQVTM and CDR2 ANQGSEA. In nucleotides, the CDR3 is TGCAGCGTCACTCGACCCAACTACAATGAGCAGTTCTTC. Residues: CSVTRPNYNEQFF.

J is TRBJ2-6 and V is TRBV29-1; D is unclear. The germline V gene has CDR1 SQVTM and CDR2 ANQGSEA. CDR3 size: 14 residues. The V and J ends lost 6 bases and 0 bases respectively, with 9 bases between them. CDR3 sequence: CSVPPSSGANVLTF. CDR3 nucleotide sequence: TGCAGCGTCCCGCCCAGCTCTGGGGCCAACGTCCTGACTTTC.

The CDR3 protein is CASTATGSNTEAFF. The CDR3 nucleotides read TGTGCCAGCACTGCGACAGGGAGCAACACTGAAGCTTTCTTT. This chain connects TRBV27 to TRBJ1-1, with 7 positions matching TRBD1. Germline CDR1 and CDR2: MNHEY and SMNVEV (reference sequence). CDR3 size: 14 residues. V gave up 7 bases and J gave up 2 bases; unmatched junction bases: 7.

V usage is TRBV12-5 and J usage is TRBJ2-3; D remains ambiguous. Trimming shortened V by 3 bases and J by 2 bases, and 9 bases separated the two germline ends. Germline CDR1 and CDR2: LGHNT and FRNRAP. This CDR3 region has 14 residues. The CDR3 protein is CASGFGAYTDTQYF. The DNA for the CDR3 is TGTGCTAGTGGTTTCGGCGCATACACAGATACGCAGTATTTT.

The chain is built from TRBV2 and TRBJ1-1; 9 bases align to TRBD1. V lost 4 bases to trimming and J lost 0 bases; unmatched junction nucleotides: 6. This CDR3 is built from 16 residues. Germline V CDR1 and CDR2: SNHLY, FYNNEI. CDR3: CASSVTGTGLNTEAFF. The CDR3 coding sequence is TGTGCCAGCAGTGTCACCGGGACAGGGTTGAACACTGAAGCTTTCTTT.

The chain employs TRBV28 and TRBJ2-2; 11 bases line up with TRBD1. V trimming: 7 bases; J trimming: 7 bases; junction bases outside the gene matches: 5. Germline loops: CDR1 MDHEN, CDR2 SYDVKM. This CDR3 has 14 residues. The CDR3 sequence is CASTGQGDVGELFF. The DNA for the CDR3 is TGTGCCAGCACGGGACAGGGGGATGTCGGGGAGCTGTTTTTT. The full variable domain, completed using reference TRBV28 and TRBJ2-2, is DVKVTQSSRYLVKRTGEKVFLECVQDMDHENMFWYRQDPGLGLRLIYFSYDVKMKEKGDIPEGYSVSREKKERFSLILESASTNQTSMYLCASTGQGDVGELFFGEGSRLTVL.

The gene calls are TRBV2 and TRBJ1-5; D gene ambiguous. Trimming cost V 6 bases and J 0 bases, with 15 bases left between them. CDR3 length: 16 residues. The germline gives CDR1 SNHLY, CDR2 FYNNEI. CDR3 loop: CASSRTEPHSNQPQHF. CDR3 coding DNA: TGTGCCAGCAGCCGGACCGAACCTCATAGCAATCAGCCCCAGCATTTT.

V and J are TRBV29-1 and TRBJ2-3; 8 bases fit TRBD1. This CDR3 contains 16 residues. The V gene's germline CDR1 is SQVTM and CDR2 ANQGSEA. J gave up 2 bases and V 1 base, and 8 bases lay outside the gene matches. The chain's CDR3 is CSVEAPDREFTDTQYF. The CDR3 DNA is TGCAGCGTTGAAGCCCCGGACAGGGAGTTCACAGATACGCAGTATTTT.

This rearrangement joins TRBV20-1 to TRBJ1-2; no reliable D call. This CDR3 has 14 residues. With 0 bases removed from V and 5 bases from J, the gap between germline ends came to 13 bases. Germline CDR1 and CDR2: DFQATT and SNEGSKA (reference sequence). CDR3 amino acids: CSARDGVVLYGYTF. The CDR3 region has the DNA TGCAGTGCTAGAGATGGGGTAGTACTTTATGGCTACACCTTC.

This chain joins TRBV20-1 and TRBJ2-5; D is unclear. From germline, CDR1 is DFQATT and CDR2 SNEGSKA (reference sequence). With 0 bases removed from V and 10 bases from J, the gap between germline ends came to 15 bases. The CDR3 contains 13 residues. The CDR3 reads CSAREWSAEVQYF. CDR3 sequence (DNA): TGCAGTGCTAGAGAGTGGTCGGCCGAGGTCCAGTACTTC.

The CDR3 DNA sequence: TGTGCCAGCAGTTACACATACTTGACCGGTTGGCCGCCAACCTACAATGAGCAGTTCTTC. Translating gives CASSYTYLTGWPPTYNEQFF. The chain couples TRBV6-5 to TRBJ2-1; D unclear. This CDR3 has 20 amino acids. The germline V gene encodes CDR1 MNHEY and CDR2 SVGAGI. V was pared by 2 bases and J by 2 bases, with 25 bases between.

The CDR3 sequence is CSVPGLAGETQYF. DNA for the CDR3: TGCAGCGTCCCCGGACTAGCGGGAGAGACCCAGTACTTC. V is TRBV29-1 and J is TRBJ2-5; TRBD2 matches 11 bases. The trim removed 6 bases at V and 4 bases at J, leaving 4 bases unmatched. This CDR3 contains 13 residues. Germline CDR1 reads SQVTM; CDR2 reads ANQGSEA.

Regarding this clonotype: At one of its ends the junction is not consistent with the germline gene, which may arise from a read error. This sequence joins TRBV12-3 or TRBV12-4 and TRBJ2-5, with D possibly matching TRBD1 (6 bases). The CDR3 runs to 14 residues. CDR3 DNA sequence: TGTGCCAGCAGTTTAGCGGACAGCCAGGAGACACAGTACTTC. The encoded protein is CASSLADSQETQYF.

This chain uses TRBV19 with TRBJ1-2; D remains ambiguous. Between the trimmed V and J ends, which lost 2 bases and 4 bases, there was a span of 11 bases. The germline V gene encodes CDR1 LNHDA and CDR2 SQIVND (reference sequence). CDR3 length: 14 amino acids. The CDR3 region has the DNA TGTGCCAGTAGTATAATCCCTCTTCTCTATGGCTACACCTTC. It is translated as CASSIIPLLYGYTF.

V gene TRBV5-1 combines with J gene TRBJ2-7, with D possibly being TRBD1 (6 bases). The CDR3 totals 11 residues. The V gene's germline CDR1 is SGHRS and CDR2 YFSETQ. V was pared by 5 bases and J by 5 bases, with 8 bases between. CDR3 nucleotides: TGCGCCAGCAGACAGGGTGACGAGCAGTACTTC. Protein product: CASRQGDEQYF.

The rearrangement joins TRBV12-3 or TRBV12-4 to TRBJ2-7, with 7 bases fitting TRBD2. J was trimmed by 6 bases and V by 1 base; bases with no gene match: 9. The CDR3 is 15 residues long. The CDR3 loop reads CASSLGEGSVGEQYF. As DNA, the CDR3 is TGTGCCAGCAGTTTAGGGGAGGGGTCGGTTGGCGAGCAGTACTTC.